This is a list of T cell receptor beta chains from one sample in a study of T cell repertoires in cytomegalovirus infection. TCRdb called the reads again in MiXCR, with one record for every CDR3 protein. The sample includes about 740,000 distinct CDR3 sequences, less than 40% of them seen just once. Sequenced input: PBMCs. These TCRs come from a human donor in good health (CMV status not recorded). Some clones in this sample may be carry-over from other donors' samples. The CDR3 runs from the conserved cysteine through the conserved F or W. A D gene is named only where the DNA matches it firmly. A row's size may be missing; if present it is once, few, many or a size class.

J gene | clone size | V gene | D gene | CDR3 protein | CDR3 DNA
TRBJ2-7 | many | TRBV7-2 | TRBD2 | CASSLQDGAGGLGEQYF | TGTGCCAGCAGCTTACAAGATGGGGCGGGAGGGTTGGGTGAGCAGTACTTC
TRBJ1-5 | - | TRBV2 | - | CASTRGGPQHF | TGTGCCAGCACCCGGGGGGGGCCCCAGCATTTT
TRBJ2-7 | - | TRBV6-2/TRBV6-3 | - | CASGRSYEQYF | TGTGCCAGCGGACGCTCCTACGAGCAGTACTTC
TRBJ2-5 | - | TRBV5-1 | - | CASSPTGTKETQYF | TGCGCCAGCAGCCCGACCGGGACAAAAGAGACCCAGTACTTC
TRBJ1-6 | few | TRBV7-7 | - | CASSLEGGGNSPLHF | TGTGCCAGCAGCTTAGAAGGGGGTGGGAATTCACCCCTCCACTTT
TRBJ1-4 | - | TRBV7-2 | - | CASSSGQTSTNEKLFF | TGTGCCAGCAGCTCAGGACAGACTTCAACTAATGAAAAACTGTTTTTT
TRBJ1-3 | once | TRBV20-1 | - | CSARDAALIGNTIYF | TGCAGTGCTAGGGACGCGGCGTTGATTGGAAACACCATATATTTT
TRBJ1-1 | - | TRBV10-3 | TRBD1 | CAISAAGGTEAFF | TGTGCCATCAGCGCTGCAGGGGGCACTGAAGCTTTCTTT
TRBJ2-3 | - | TRBV20-1 | TRBD2 | CSANGLAGVTDTQYF | TGCAGTGCTAACGGACTAGCGGGAGTTACAGATACGCAGTATTTT
TRBJ2-1 | few | TRBV10-3 | TRBD1 | CAISVGSGTVGYNEQFF | TGTGCCATCAGTGTCGGGTCCGGGACAGTGGGCTACAATGAGCAGTTCTTC
TRBJ2-1 | many | TRBV7-2 | - | CASSVTGSSYNEQFF | TGTGCCAGCAGCGTTACAGGGAGCTCCTACAATGAGCAGTTCTTC
TRBJ1-2 | - | TRBV20-1 | - | CSARLTPNYGYTF | TGCAGTGCTAGGCTTACTCCTAACTATGGCTACACCTTC
TRBJ2-1 | many | TRBV12-3/TRBV12-4 | - | CASSLPGRRGNEQFF | TGTGCCAGCAGTTTACCCGGGAGAAGGGGCAATGAGCAGTTCTTC
TRBJ2-2 | few | TRBV4-1 | - | CASSSWVPGRMNTGELFF | TGCGCCAGCAGCTCATGGGTCCCTGGGCGGATGAACACCGGGGAGCTGTTTTTT
TRBJ2-6 | - | TRBV6-1 | - | CASSEFGGAGANVLTF | TGTGCCAGCAGTGAATTTGGGGGTGCCGGGGCCAACGTCCTGACTTTC
TRBJ2-5 | - | TRBV7-6 | TRBD2 | CASSLAGAGVVETQYF | TGTGCCAGCAGCTTAGCAGGAGCGGGAGTTGTTGAGACCCAGTACTTC
TRBJ2-7 | many | TRBV4-2 | TRBD1 | CASSQGGTGASSYEQYF | TGTGCCAGCAGCCAGGGTGGGACAGGGGCGAGCTCCTACGAGCAGTACTTC
TRBJ1-1 | few | TRBV13 | TRBD1 | CASSPRQGRGNTEAFF | TGTGCCAGCAGCCCGAGACAGGGTCGGGGGAACACTGAAGCTTTCTTT
TRBJ2-1 | few | TRBV5-1 | - | CASSFILGLSNEQFF | TGCGCCAGCAGTTTTATCTTAGGACTAAGCAATGAGCAGTTCTTC
TRBJ2-5 | - | TRBV7-6 | - | CASSLAYAYSGETQYF | TGTGCTAGCAGCTTAGCGTACGCCTACTCCGGGGAGACCCAGTACTTC
TRBJ2-2 | few | TRBV5-4 | TRBD1 | CASSPGGRVGELFF | TGTGCCAGCAGCCCAGGGGGAAGGGTCGGGGAGCTGTTTTTT
TRBJ1-1 | - | TRBV7-2 | - | CASSLGDTEYFF | TGTGCCAGCAGCTTAGGAGACACTGAATATTTCTTT
TRBJ2-1 | few | TRBV7-7 | TRBD1 | CASSFSDRGPTDYNEQFF | TGTGCTAGCAGCTTTTCGGACAGGGGGCCGACTGACTACAATGAGCAGTTCTTC
TRBJ1-5 | - | TRBV19 | - | CASIGRGDQPQHF | TGTGCCAGTATCGGAAGGGGCGATCAGCCCCAGCATTTT
TRBJ2-5 | - | TRBV28 | - | CASSFTRAPPFDQETQYF | TGTGCCAGCAGTTTCACCCGGGCCCCTCCCTTCGACCAAGAGACCCAGTACTTC
TRBJ1-6 | few | TRBV7-8 | TRBD1 | CASSLTGQGSSPLHF | TGTGCCAGCAGCTTGACGGGACAGGGAAGTTCACCCCTCCACTTT
TRBJ2-7 | - | TRBV12-3/TRBV12-4 | - | CASSLGHSTTYEQYF | TGTGCCAGCAGTTTGGGGCATTCTACAACCTACGAGCAGTACTTC
TRBJ2-1 | - | TRBV28 | - | CASSTMDGYNEQFF | TGTGCCAGCAGTACTATGGACGGTTACAATGAGCAGTTCTTC
TRBJ2-1 | - | TRBV7-9 | TRBD2 | CASSSLAGGRGNEQFF | TGTGCCAGCAGCTCCCTAGCGGGGGGTCGGGGAAATGAGCAGTTCTTC
TRBJ1-4 | - | TRBV2 | - | CASSRQFNEKMFF | TGTGCCAGCAGTCGTCAATTTAATGAAAAAATGTTTTTT
TRBJ1-5 | many | TRBV7-2 | TRBD1 | CASSLDMMASDRYNQPQHF | TGTGCCAGCAGCTTAGATATGATGGCATCGGACAGGTACAATCAGCCCCAGCATTTT
TRBJ2-7 | few | TRBV19 | TRBD1 | CASSPQKDRGADEQYF | TGTGCCAGTAGTCCTCAAAAGGACAGGGGGGCTGACGAGCAGTACTTC
TRBJ1-3 | - | TRBV4-1 | - | CSSSQVDGNTIYF | TGCTCCAGCAGCCAAGTGGATGGAAACACCATATATTTT